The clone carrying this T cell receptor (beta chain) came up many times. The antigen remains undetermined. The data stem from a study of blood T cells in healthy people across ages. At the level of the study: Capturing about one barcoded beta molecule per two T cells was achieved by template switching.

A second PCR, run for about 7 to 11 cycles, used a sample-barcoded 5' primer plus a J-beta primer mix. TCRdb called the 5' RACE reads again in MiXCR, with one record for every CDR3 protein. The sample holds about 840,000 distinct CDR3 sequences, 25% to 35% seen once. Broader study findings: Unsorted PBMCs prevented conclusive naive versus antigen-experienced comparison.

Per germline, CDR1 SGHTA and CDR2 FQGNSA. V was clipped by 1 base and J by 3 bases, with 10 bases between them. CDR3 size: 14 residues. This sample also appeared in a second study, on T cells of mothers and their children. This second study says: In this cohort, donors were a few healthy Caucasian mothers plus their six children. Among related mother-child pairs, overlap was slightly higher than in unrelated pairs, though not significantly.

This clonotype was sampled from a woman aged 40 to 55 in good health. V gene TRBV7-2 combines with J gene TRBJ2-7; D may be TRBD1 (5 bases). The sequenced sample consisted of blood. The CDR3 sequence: CASSLEGMLYEQYF. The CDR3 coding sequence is TGTGCCAGCAGCTTAGAGGGGATGCTCTACGAGCAGTACTTC.